Included here is one T cell receptor beta chain sequence, with context. The antigen is unknown. The data derive from a study of shared clonotypes between healthy human individuals. Study information: CD4 naive and CD4 memory each took three plates per donor, while CD8 naive took two and CD8 memory one. Study observations and caveats: Generally, estimated richness proved larger in naive subsets than it did in memory subsets. The authors expected sequencing depth to affect clonotype sharing among donors. Among a few donors, roughly 5% of naive CD4 clonotypes were found in common.

This table comes from immunoSEQ multiplex PCR, and its TCRdb copy is limited to in-frame clones, with some not included. The sample yields just over 2,000,000 clones, approximately 94% seen once. Naive CD8 populations comprised CD45RO-negative cells positively selected for CCR7, excluding terminally differentiated effector memory CD45RA+ cells. From germline, CDR1 is MNHNY and CDR2 SVGAGI (reference sequence). This CDR3 is built from 16 residues. V lost 2 bases, J lost 4 bases, and 6 bases stayed unmatched. Sample: naive CD8+ T cells sorted from blood. The sequence came from a young man in good health. The V gene is TRBV6-6, the J gene TRBJ2-2, with TRBD2 matching 8 bases. The DNA of the CDR3 is TGTGCCAGCAGTTACCCGGGGGGGGGTGGCACCGGGGAGCTGTTTTTT. This gives the protein CASSYPGGGGTGELFF.